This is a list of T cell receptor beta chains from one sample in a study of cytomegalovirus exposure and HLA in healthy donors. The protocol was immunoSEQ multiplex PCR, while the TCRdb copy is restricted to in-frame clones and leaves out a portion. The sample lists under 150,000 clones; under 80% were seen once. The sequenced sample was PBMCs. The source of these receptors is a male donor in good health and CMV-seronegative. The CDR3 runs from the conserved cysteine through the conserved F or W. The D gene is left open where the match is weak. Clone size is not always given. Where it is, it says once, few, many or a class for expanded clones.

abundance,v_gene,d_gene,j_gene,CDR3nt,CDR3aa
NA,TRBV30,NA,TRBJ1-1,TGTGCCTGGAGTAAGGGGGTTGACACTGAAGCTTTCTTT,CAWSKGVDTEAFF
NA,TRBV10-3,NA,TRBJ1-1,TGTGCCATCAGCCAACAGGGATCAGGGGCTTTCTTT,CAISQQGSGAFF
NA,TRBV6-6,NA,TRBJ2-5,TGTGCCAGCAGCCCCCCCCTGGCGGGTCAAGAGACCCAGTACTTC,CASSPPLAGQETQYF
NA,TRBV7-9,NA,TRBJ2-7,TGTGCCAGCAGCTTAGCCGGGAGCTACGAGCAGTACTTC,CASSLAGSYEQYF
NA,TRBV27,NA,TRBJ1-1,TGTGCCAGCAGTTTAATAAAAGGGGTGATCGGCGCCACTGAAGCTTTCTTT,CASSLIKGVIGATEAFF
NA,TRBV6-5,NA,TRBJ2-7,TGTGCCAGCAGTTACTCCCGAGTGTCCTACGAGCAGTACTTC,CASSYSRVSYEQYF
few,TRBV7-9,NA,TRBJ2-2,TGTGCCAGCGATCCCTGGGGCAGGGCGAACACCGGGGAGCTGTTTTTT,CASDPWGRANTGELFF
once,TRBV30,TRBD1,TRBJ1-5,TGTGCCTGGAGACGGACAGGGGTGAGCAATCAGCCCCAGCATTTT,CAWRRTGVSNQPQHF
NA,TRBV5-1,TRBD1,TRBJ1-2,TGCGCCAGCAACCCCGGGGACAGGGGGCAAGGCTACACCTTC,CASNPGDRGQGYTF
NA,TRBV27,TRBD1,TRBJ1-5,TGTGCCAGCAGTTTAGTTCCCTCTGGGGGCAGGGGGCAAAATCAGCCCCAGCATTTT,CASSLVPSGGRGQNQPQHF
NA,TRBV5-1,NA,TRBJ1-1,TGCGCCAGCAGCTTTCAGGCGAACACTGAAGCTTTCTTT,CASSFQANTEAFF
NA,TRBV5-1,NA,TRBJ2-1,TGCGCCAGCAGCTTTTCCTTTAATGAGCAGTTCTTC,CASSFSFNEQFF
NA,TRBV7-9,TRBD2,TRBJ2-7,TGTGCCAGCAGCTCTAGCGGGAGATACGAGCAGTACTTC,CASSSSGRYEQYF
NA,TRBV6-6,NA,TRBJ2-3,TGTGCCAGCAGACTTGGACCGTTCGGGGAAGATACGCAGTATTTT,CASRLGPFGEDTQYF